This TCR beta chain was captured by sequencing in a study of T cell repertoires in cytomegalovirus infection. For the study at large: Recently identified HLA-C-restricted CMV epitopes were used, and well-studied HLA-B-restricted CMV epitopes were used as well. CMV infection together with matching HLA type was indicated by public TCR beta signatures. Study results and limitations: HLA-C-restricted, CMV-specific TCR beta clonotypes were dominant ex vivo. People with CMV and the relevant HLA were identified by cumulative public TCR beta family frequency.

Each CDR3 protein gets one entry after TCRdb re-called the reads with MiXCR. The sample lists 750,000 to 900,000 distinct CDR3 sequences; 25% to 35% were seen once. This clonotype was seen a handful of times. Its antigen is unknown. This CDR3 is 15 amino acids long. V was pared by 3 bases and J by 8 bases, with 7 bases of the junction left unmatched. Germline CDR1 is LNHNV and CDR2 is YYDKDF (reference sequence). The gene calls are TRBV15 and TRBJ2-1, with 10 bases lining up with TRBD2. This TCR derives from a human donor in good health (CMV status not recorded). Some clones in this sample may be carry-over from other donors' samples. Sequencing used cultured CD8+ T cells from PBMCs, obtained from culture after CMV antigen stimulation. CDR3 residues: CATSSPGLAADEQFF. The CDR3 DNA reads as TGTGCCACCAGCAGCCCCGGACTAGCGGCAGATGAGCAGTTCTTC.